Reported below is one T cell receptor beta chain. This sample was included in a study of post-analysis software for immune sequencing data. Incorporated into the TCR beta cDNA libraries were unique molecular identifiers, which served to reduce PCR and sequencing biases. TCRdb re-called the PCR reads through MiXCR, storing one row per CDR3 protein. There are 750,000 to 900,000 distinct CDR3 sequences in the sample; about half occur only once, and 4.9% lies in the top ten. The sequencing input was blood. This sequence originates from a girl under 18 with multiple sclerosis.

The CDR3 DNA sequence: TGTGCCAGCAGTGAAGGACTAGCGGGCCCCGACCTTTACAATGAGCAGTTCTTC. Translated: CASSEGLAGPDLYNEQFF. The rearrangement joins TRBV12-3 or TRBV12-4 to TRBJ2-1; TRBD2 matches 11 bases. The junction had 13 bases not matched to a gene; V was cut back by 5 bases and J by 4 bases. This CDR3 spans 18 amino acids.